The present T cell receptor (beta chain) was sequenced within a study of cytomegalovirus exposure and HLA in healthy donors. The study's findings and limits: TCR beta sequences reportedly predicted most subjects' HLA-A and HLA-B alleles accurately. The authors later found HLA-associated TCR beta chains more clonally expanded than equally common others. Researchers counted about 150 TCR beta chains as cytomegalovirus-associated.

This CDR3 region has 17 residues. Per the germline V gene, CDR1 is SGHRS and CDR2 is YFSETQ. V gave up 2 bases and J gave up 2 bases, with 19 bases separating them. Turning to this clone: Its antigen is unknown.

The PCR ran on 60 Vbeta and 13 Jbeta primers. The data were produced by immunoSEQ multiplex PCR, yet TCRdb's version contains in-frame clones alone and is incomplete. Of some 150,000 clones detected, around 81% appear once; the ten largest clones hold 2.4%. The source is a man in his forties or fifties in good health and CMV-seronegative. This chain links TRBV5-1 with TRBJ1-2; D gene ambiguous. The material sequenced was PBMCs. CDR3 DNA sequence: TGCGCCAGCAGCTTATCGGGGTATACGGCTCAGAACTATGGCTACACCTTC. The encoded protein is CASSLSGYTAQNYGYTF.